The TCR beta chain described here comes from a study of blood T cell repertoires in COVID-19 (TCRdb year 2020). General notes on the study: Samples from collaborators originated in the United States, Italy and Spain and spanned both the acute and convalescent phases of COVID-19. The material from the prospective study consisted of cDNA or gDNA derived from T cells, B-cell-depleted T cells, or PBMCs. Deeply sampled blood TCRbeta repertoires from subjects exposed to, actively infected with, or recovered from COVID-19 were included in the dataset. The repertoires were made available in a free public database intended to serve as a resource for research on the immune response to SARS-CoV-2. The samples were drawn from the first 160 participants of the ongoing ImmuneRACE study and from 1,254 subjects provided by 6 global collaborators. Nearly every sample came with metadata listing a de-identified subject ID, COVID-19 status, age in years and sex. Where available, HLA class I and class II types were taken from metadata supplied by the sample provider and were not determined by assay-based typing. General findings and caveats noted by the study authors: The amount of clinical and demographic metadata varied by source and participant and was provided uncurated.

TCRbeta CDR3 regions were amplified from genomic DNA using the immunoSEQ Assay, a bias-controlled multiplex PCR. The authors' pipeline ran thus. The number of nucleated cells in each sample was estimated from the amplification of reference gene primers within the assay. Sequence reads were collapsed and filtered to measure the absolute abundance of every unique TCRbeta CDR3 rearrangement. For each sample, productive Simpson clonality was calculated as the square root of Simpson's diversity index over productive rearrangements. The source is immuneACCESS, and TCRdb retained only in-frame sequences with V and J called. Part of the clones is not carried over; for the studies checked, unresolved V genes explain less than half of this, and the remainder is unexplained. The V and J calls and clone size were taken over from that table, and D and trimming were inferred from the DNA. The sample contains roughly 25,000 clones, roughly 80% of them found a single time. The top ten clonotypes cover about three fifths of the sample.

Each collaborating institution followed its own protocols to collect whole blood in K2EDTA tubes. For TCRbeta analysis, collaborators shipped samples in one of three forms: frozen whole blood, isolated PBMCs, or DNA extracted from either of those sample types. A distance of 9 bases separates the germline ends of V and J, which lose 0 bases and 4 bases respectively. CDR1 and CDR2 were assigned from the germline V gene as KGHSH and LQKENI. CDR3 length: 14 amino acids, cysteine to phenylalanine. The entry retains the CDR3 DNA only, 42 bases that are in frame from base 1. Points on this clone: The antigen it recognizes is unknown. No much larger clonotype is one base removed from it; base qualities were not supplied.

In this chain, TRBV18 is recombined with TRBJ1-1, with the identity of the D gene unclear. Sequenced: peripheral blood. This TCR came from a woman of 80 years or more with acute or convalescent COVID-19. The nucleotide sequence is given as TGTGCCAGCTCACCACCGGCCTTATTCACTGAAGCTTTCTTT. This sequence encodes CASSPPALFTEAFF. Outside the CDR3, residues come from the reference TRBV18 and TRBJ1-1 proteins, so the full variable domain is: NAGVMQNPRHLVRRRGQEARLRCSPMKGHSHVYWYRQLPEEGLKFMVYLQKENIIDESGMPKERFSAEFPKEGPSILRIQQVVRGDSAAYFCASSPPALFTEAFFGQGTRLTVV.